The 12 T cell receptor beta chains presented below share a single source sample, sequenced in a study of response to subunit inactivated influenza vaccine. TCRdb recomputed calls from the RT-PCR reads with MiXCR, one row per CDR3 protein. The table shows just over 300,000 distinct CDR3 sequences, with 21% occurring only once. The specimen comprised PBMCs from blood, sampled roughly 20 months after vaccination. The receptors originated from a man aged 45 to 70 who received an inactivated influenza vaccine.

There are a few counts of this clonotype. V usage is TRBV14 and J usage is TRBJ1-4; 8 nucleotides line up with TRBD1. The germline V gene encodes CDR1 SGHDN and CDR2 FVKESK. After removal of 4 bases from V and 0 bases from J, the junction contained 10 bases not matched to a gene. This CDR3 region has 18 residues. The CDR3 loop reads CASSPGQGARATNEKLFF. The CDR3 region has the DNA TGTGCCAGCAGCCCCGGACAGGGCGCGCGCGCAACTAATGAAAAACTGTTTTTT.

This clonotype was seen only a few times. The chain recombines TRBV2 with TRBJ2-3; D is uncertain. V was trimmed by 3 bases and J by 0 bases, leaving 10 bases between them. The CDR3 contains 15 residues. Germline V CDR1 and CDR2: SNHLY, FYNNEI. The CDR3 reads CASSDGRQSTDTQYF. In DNA form, the CDR3 reads TGTGCCAGCAGTGACGGACGTCAAAGCACAGATACGCAGTATTTT.

The rearrangement joins TRBV10-3 to TRBJ2-1, with 12 bases aligning to TRBD2. Germline lookup yields CDR1 ENHRY and CDR2 SYGVKD. The CDR3 spans 17 residues. J was trimmed by 0 bases and V by 5 bases; bases with no gene match: 5. The CDR3 region has the DNA TGTGCCATCAGTTCCCTAGCGGGGGGGAGCTCCTACAATGAGCAGTTCTTC. Translated, it gives CAISSLAGGSSYNEQFF.

The chain is built from TRBV27 and TRBJ2-5; 13 bases fit TRBD2. The CDR3 consists of 20 residues. Germline V gives CDR1 MNHEY, CDR2 SMNVEV (reference sequence). Trimming cost V 5 bases and J 2 bases; bases outside gene matches: 17. CDR3 in amino acids: CASSPLTPGLAGQHQETQYF. In DNA, the CDR3 is TGTGCCAGCAGTCCCCTGACTCCGGGACTAGCGGGGCAACATCAAGAGACCCAGTACTTC.

This chain joins TRBV5-1 and TRBJ2-2; TRBD1 matches 8 bases. J was trimmed by 6 bases and V by 3 bases; bases with no gene match: 7. Germline V gives CDR1 SGHRS, CDR2 YFSETQ. The CDR3 consists of 15 residues. CDR3 DNA: TGCGCCAGCAGCTCGGACAGGGTAGGCCCCGGGGAGCTGTTTTTT. Protein sequence: CASSSDRVGPGELFF.

This clonotype turned up a few times. The J gene is TRBJ2-7, the V gene TRBV4-1, with D hard to call. The CDR3 consists of 13 residues. The ends were cut back, 3 bases at V and 5 bases at J, with 11 bases in the middle. Germline V gene lookup returns CDR1 MGHRA and CDR2 YSYEKL. The CDR3 DNA is TGCGCCAGCAGCCAGCTGGGCACCGACGAGCAGTACTTC. This sequence encodes CASSQLGTDEQYF.

This sequence joins TRBV7-3 and TRBJ2-2, with 13 bases lining up with TRBD2. The CDR3 contains 19 residues. The V gene end was trimmed by 2 bases and the J gene end by 5 bases; junction bases not matched to a gene: 11. Germline-derived CDR1 and CDR2 are SGHTA and FQGTGA. The CDR3 DNA reads TGTGCCAGCAGCTTAGACAGAACCGGGACTAGCGGGAAAACCGGGGAGCTGTTTTTT. Its protein product is CASSLDRTGTSGKTGELFF.

This clonotype was detected only a few times. J is TRBJ2-7 and V is TRBV9; 11 nucleotides align to TRBD2. Germline lookup yields CDR1 SGDLS and CDR2 YYNGEE. After removal of 5 bases from V and 4 bases from J, the junction contained 2 bases not matched to a gene. The CDR3 length is 13 residues. Here the CDR3 reads CASSGTSGYEQYF. CDR3 in DNA: TGTGCCAGCAGTGGGACTAGCGGTTACGAGCAGTACTTC.

The chain is built from TRBV5-4 and TRBJ2-3, with 8 bases matching TRBD2. The CDR3 sequence is 16 residues long. With V trimmed by 5 bases and J by 1 base, 9 bases remained unmatched. Germline-derived CDR1 and CDR2 are SGHNT and YYREEE (reference sequence). The chain's CDR3 is CASRTSAEQRTDTQYF. CDR3 sequence (DNA): TGTGCCAGCAGGACTAGCGCGGAACAACGCACAGATACGCAGTATTTT.

This clonotype was found a few times. V is TRBV7-9 and J is TRBJ1-4, with 7 nucleotides matching TRBD1. V lost 2 bases to trimming and J lost 2 bases; unmatched junction nucleotides: 5. CDR1 and CDR2 (germline): SEHNR, FQNEAQ (reference sequence). The CDR3 sequence is 16 residues long. CDR3 sequence reads: CASSLSWDSTNEKLFF. The CDR3, as DNA: TGTGCCAGCAGCTTAAGTTGGGACAGTACTAATGAAAAACTGTTTTTT.

The chain has TRBV6-2 or TRBV6-3 and TRBJ2-7; D is ambiguous. Germline CDR1 and CDR2: MNHEY and SVGEGT. This CDR3 has 13 amino acids. V dropped 0 bases and J dropped 3 bases, with 6 bases sitting between them. CDR3 sequence reads: CASSYSQHYEQYF. CDR3 in DNA: TGTGCCAGCAGTTACTCGCAGCACTACGAGCAGTACTTC.

The gene calls are TRBV7-8 and TRBJ2-2, with 10 bases that match TRBD2. Germline assignment: CDR1 SGHVS and CDR2 FQNEAQ. The V gene end was trimmed by 2 bases and the J gene end by 3 bases; junction bases not matched to a gene: 6. The CDR3 has 17 residues. The CDR3 is CASSLRPSGSHTGELFF. In DNA, the CDR3 is TGTGCCAGCAGCTTAAGACCTAGCGGGAGCCACACCGGGGAGCTGTTTTTT. Complete variable domain (other parts from reference TRBV7-8 and TRBJ2-2): GAGVSQSPRYKVAKRGQDVALRCDPISGHVSLFWYQQALGQGPEFLTYFQNEAQLDKSGLPSDRFFAERPEGSVSTLKIQRTQQEDSAVYLCASSLRPSGSHTGELFFGEGSRLTVL.